A single sample is the source of the 23 T cell receptor beta chains below, sequenced in a study of control samples from healthy donors and cancer patients. Clones were sequenced by immunoSEQ multiplex PCR, and TCRdb holds only the in-frame ones, with some missing. The sample lists 150,000 or so clones, around 90% occurring once. The sample was blood. These receptor sequences come from a man aged 25-45 years in good health.

The V gene is TRBV2, the J gene TRBJ2-3; possible D gene TRBD1, 5 bases. V lost 0 bases, J lost 4 bases, and 8 bases lay in between. Germline V lookup: CDR1 SNHLY, CDR2 FYNNEI. There are 14 residues in the CDR3. This chain's CDR3 is CASSEAAGSDTQYF. The CDR3 coding sequence is TGTGCCAGCAGTGAAGCGGCAGGGTCAGATACGCAGTATTTT.

On this clone: Other DNA sequences in the same sample also yield this CDR3. The chain combines TRBV19 with TRBJ2-3, with no clear D. Germline V gives CDR1 LNHDA, CDR2 SQIVND (reference sequence). V was shortened by 4 bases and J by 3 bases, with 5 bases between the two germline ends. This CDR3 has 12 residues. This chain's CDR3 is CASSSRTDTQYF. The CDR3 DNA sequence: TGTGCCAGTAGTAGCAGGACAGATACGCAGTATTTT.

V gene TRBV7-2 combines with J gene TRBJ2-1; TRBD1 matches at 8 bases. Germline CDR1 and CDR2: SGHTA and FQGNSA. This CDR3 is built from 16 residues. Losses at the gene ends were 4 bases for V and 6 bases for J; bases not matched to a gene: 11. The CDR3 spells CASSSQSDRGSNEQFF. CDR3 DNA: TGTGCCAGCAGCTCCCAGTCCGACAGGGGAAGCAATGAGCAGTTCTTC. Full variable domain (outside the CDR3, taken from reference TRBV7-2 and TRBJ2-1): GAGVSQSPSNKVTEKGKDVELRCDPISGHTALYWYRQSLGQGLEFLIYFQGNSAPDKSGLPSDRFSAERTGGSVSTLTIQRTQQEDSAVYLCASSSQSDRGSNEQFFGPGTRLTVL.

This chain links TRBV6-1 with TRBJ1-1, with D hard to call. The CDR3 is made up of 16 amino acids. Trimming took 2 bases from V and 1 from J, leaving 14 bases between them. Germline assignment: CDR1 MNHNS and CDR2 SASEGT. The CDR3 reads CASSENPSRRNTEAFF. The CDR3 bases are TGTGCCAGCAGTGAAAATCCTTCCAGGAGGAACACTGAAGCTTTCTTT.

This clone was observed a few times. This chain joins TRBV4-3 and TRBJ2-5, with 11 bases identical to TRBD1. The CDR3 spans 15 residues. V lost 3 bases, J lost 0 bases, and 0 bases stayed unmatched. Germline V CDR1 and CDR2: LGHNA, YSLEER. CDR3 coding DNA: TGCGCCAGCAGCCAGGGACAGGGGGACCAAGAGACCCAGTACTTC. This codes for CASSQGQGDQETQYF.

V and J are TRBV15 and TRBJ2-6; 9 nucleotides match TRBD1. This CDR3 contains 15 residues. Germline V lookup: CDR1 LNHNV, CDR2 YYDKDF (reference sequence). Germline trimming cut 5 bases from V and 4 bases from J; bases unmatched to any gene: 3. Here the CDR3 reads CATSLQGAGANVLTF. The CDR3 region has the DNA TGTGCCACCAGCCTACAGGGGGCAGGGGCCAACGTCCTGACTTTC.

J is TRBJ2-2 and V is TRBV3-1 (or the pseudogene TRBV3-2); 7 nucleotides match TRBD1. This CDR3 is 18 amino acids long. J gave up 6 bases and V 4 bases, and 17 bases lay outside the gene matches. Germline V gene sequence: CDR1 LGHDT, CDR2 YNNKEL (reference sequence). The CDR3 bases are TGTGCCAGCAGCCGCCTGCAAGAAGACCCCACAGGGGCCGGGGAGCTGTTTTTT. Translated, it gives CASSRLQEDPTGAGELFF.

This clone was seen only a few times. A much larger clonotype is one base distant, so this may be a read error. The rearrangement links TRBV27 to TRBJ1-5; no firm D call. V was cut by 6 bases and J by 3 bases, with 3 bases left in between. Germline V gene data show CDR1 as MNHEY and CDR2 as SMNVEV (reference sequence). The CDR3 has 11 residues. The CDR3 sequence: CASRPNQPQHF. Written as DNA, the CDR3 is TGTGCCAGCAGACCCAATCAGCCCCAGCATTTT.

As regards this clone: One end of the junction varies from germline; a read error may be responsible. The V gene is TRBV5-1, the J gene TRBJ2-3; D uncertain. Germline V gives CDR1 SGHRS, CDR2 YFSETQ. The CDR3 is made up of 14 amino acids. CDR3 sequence reads: CASSLGPSTDTQYF. As DNA, the CDR3 is TGCGCCAGCAGTTTGGGTCCCTCCACAGATACGCAGTATTTT.

This chain joins TRBV13 and TRBJ1-1; D is unresolved. With 0 bases removed from V and 0 bases from J, the gap between germline ends came to 8 bases. Germline assignment: CDR1 PRHDT and CDR2 FYEKMQ (reference sequence). The CDR3 sequence is 15 residues long. CDR3 DNA sequence: TGTGCCAGCAGCTTAGGTCACGGATTGAACACTGAAGCTTTCTTT. It specifies CASSLGHGLNTEAFF.

J is TRBJ1-2 and V is TRBV6-5, with a tentative D call TRBD1 (6 bases). The CDR3 sequence is 15 residues long. Germline V gene lookup returns CDR1 MNHEY and CDR2 SVGAGI. With 7 bases removed from V and 2 bases from J, the gap between germline ends came to 17 bases. CDR3: CASTSSDSLNYGYTF. The DNA for the CDR3 is TGTGCCAGCACCTCTTCGGACAGTTTGAACTATGGCTACACCTTC.

The rearrangement joins TRBV5-1 to TRBJ2-3; a weak D match, TRBD1 (6 bases). This CDR3 has 13 amino acids. The V end was cut by 3 bases, the J end by 3 bases, with 8 bases between. Per the germline V gene, CDR1 is SGHRS and CDR2 is YFSETQ. The CDR3 coding sequence is TGCGCCAGCAGCTGGACAGAAACAGATACGCAGTATTTT. It is translated as CASSWTETDTQYF.

The chain recombines TRBV7-9 with TRBJ1-2; no clear D gene. The CDR3 covers 12 residues. Germline V gene lookup returns CDR1 SEHNR and CDR2 FQNEAQ (reference sequence). Trimming removed 5 bases from V and 6 bases from J, with 10 bases in between. CDR3 in DNA: TGTGCCAGCAGCCTCCCGGACGATGGCTACACCTTC. This gives the protein CASSLPDDGYTF.

This sequence joins TRBV14 and TRBJ2-7; 8 bases fit TRBD2. The J segment lost 4 bases and the V segment lost 4 bases, leaving 3 bases of the junction unmatched. Germline V gene sequence: CDR1 SGHDN, CDR2 FVKESK. There are 13 residues in the CDR3. The CDR3 DNA follows: TGTGCCAGCAGCCGAGGACTAGCTTACGAGCAGTACTTC. The encoded protein is CASSRGLAYEQYF.

The rearrangement uses TRBV28 and TRBJ2-3, with D possibly matching TRBD2 (5 bases). The germline V gene encodes CDR1 MDHEN and CDR2 SYDVKM. The CDR3 extends over 16 amino acids. The ends were cut back, 5 bases at V and 1 base at J, with 16 bases in the middle. Here the CDR3 reads CASSPPPGSGTDTQYF. In nucleotides, the CDR3 is TGTGCCAGCAGTCCCCCCCCGGGGTCGGGCACAGATACGCAGTATTTT.

The chain combines TRBV5-4 with TRBJ2-5, with 10 bases that match TRBD1. With 4 bases clipped from V and 4 bases from J, the junction kept 13 bases outside the gene matches. The CDR3 sequence is 17 residues long. CDR1 is SGHNT and CDR2 is YYREEE in the germline V gene (reference sequence). The CDR3 sequence: CASSRRDRGGSTETQYF. The CDR3, as DNA: TGTGCCAGCAGCCGCCGGGACAGGGGCGGGTCGACAGAGACCCAGTACTTC. Looking up the rest from reference TRBV5-4 and TRBJ2-5 gives the full variable domain: ETGVTQSPTHLIKTRGQQVTLRCSSQSGHNTVSWYQQALGQGPQFIFQYYREEENGRGNFPPRFSGLQFPNYSSELNVNALELDDSALYLCASSRRDRGGSTETQYFGPGTRLLVL.

The chain is built from TRBV5-1 and TRBJ1-1; D unresolved. Trimming removed 2 bases at V and 1 base at J, with 12 bases between. The CDR3 runs to 15 residues. Germline V gene sequence: CDR1 SGHRS, CDR2 YFSETQ. CDR3 sequence (DNA): TGCGCCAGCAGCTTACTATCCACGGGGAACACTGAAGCTTTCTTT. Its protein is CASSLLSTGNTEAFF.

V gene TRBV7-8 combines with J gene TRBJ1-2; no clear D. Trimming cost V 4 bases and J 1 base, with 10 bases left between them. This CDR3 contains 14 residues. Germline-derived CDR1 and CDR2 are SGHVS and FQNEAQ. CDR3: CASSSSPGNYGYTF. CDR3 in DNA: TGTGCCAGCAGCTCCTCCCCGGGTAACTATGGCTACACCTTC.

The chain recombines TRBV2 with TRBJ1-5; possibly TRBD1 for D (6 bases). This CDR3 has 15 amino acids. CDR1 is SNHLY, CDR2 FYNNEI, per germline. Trimming stripped 2 bases from V and 6 bases from J, with 14 bases between. The CDR3 spells CASSELWGQGQPQHF. In nucleotides, the CDR3 is TGTGCCAGCAGTGAACTTTGGGGGCAGGGTCAGCCCCAGCATTTT.

This rearrangement joins TRBV19 to TRBJ2-1; D might be TRBD1 (6 bases). Per germline, CDR1 LNHDA and CDR2 SQIVND (reference sequence). The CDR3 runs 14 residues. V was shortened by 7 bases and J by 10 bases, with 20 bases between the two germline ends. The CDR3 coding sequence is TGTGCCAGTACCAAGGGGGACCCAGCTCAGGAGCAGTTCTTC. Its protein is CASTKGDPAQEQFF.

This clone was detected once. The chain combines TRBV7-8 with TRBJ1-1; maybe TRBD1 (6 bases). The CDR3 is made up of 13 amino acids. Germline V lookup: CDR1 SGHVS, CDR2 FQNEAQ. Trimming removed 5 bases from V and 6 bases from J, with 13 bases in between. CDR3 amino acids: CASSPEYRAEAFF. The CDR3 DNA sequence: TGTGCCAGCAGCCCAGAATACAGGGCTGAAGCTTTCTTT.

V and J are TRBV29-1 and TRBJ2-3; D might be TRBD1 or TRBD2, each matching 6 bases. Trimming left V 6 bases short and J 0 bases short, with 22 bases between. The germline V gene has CDR1 SQVTM and CDR2 ANQGSEA. The CDR3 sequence is 17 residues long. The CDR3 reads CSVGGWGRSSSTDTQYF. CDR3 bases: TGCAGCGTGGGGGGATGGGGGCGGAGCTCTAGCACAGATACGCAGTATTTT.

V gene TRBV7-9 combines with J gene TRBJ2-2; unclear D gene. Trimming left V 5 bases short and J 4 bases short, with 20 bases between. This CDR3 spans 17 amino acids. Germline V gene data show CDR1 as SEHNR and CDR2 as FQNEAQ (reference sequence). CDR3 in DNA: TGTGCCAGCAGCCCCCCAAGTCTGAGTAGACTCACCGGGGAGCTGTTTTTT. Its protein product is CASSPPSLSRLTGELFF.